The source of this T cell receptor (beta chain) is a study of patients and donors after allogeneic stem cell transplantation. MiXCR, run by TCRdb on the RT-PCR reads, gives a single entry per CDR3 protein. This table has about 88,000 distinct CDR3 sequences, under 50% appearing once. Trimming took off 6 bases at V and 3 bases at J, with 11 bases between the two ends. CDR3 length: 14 amino acids. V gene TRBV12-3 or TRBV12-4 combines with J gene TRBJ1-4; TRBD1 might be the D (6 bases). Material: blood, either unsorted or a sorted T cell fraction (not recorded which). The sequence was obtained from a human donor who was either an allogeneic HSCT recipient or a stem cell or donor lymphocyte infusion donor (not recorded which). It is not recorded whose cells these are; they may come from a transplant donor. CDR3 DNA sequence: TGTGCCAGCAGCCGTACAGGGTCTAATGAAAAACTGTTTTTT. Its translation: CASSRTGSNEKLFF.